Shown below are 4 T cell receptor beta chains from a single sample sequenced in a study of regulatory T cells in long-lasting Graves disease. This sample's time point: newly diagnosed GD, antithyroid drugs for less than 3 months. PBMCs were the source of the RNA used for TCR sequencing. Building of the TCR beta libraries involved iRepertoire HTBI primers and Arm-PCR of CDR3 regions. TCRdb fed the multiplex PCR reads into MiXCR, producing one record per CDR3 protein. Counted here are 350,000 to 550,000 distinct CDR3 sequences, 14% occurring once; the ten biggest clones make up approximately 15%. These data were likewise used in another study, on T cells in Graves' hyperthyroidism and ophthalmopathy.

This sample comprised peripheral blood mononuclear cells (PBMCs), obtained at new diagnosis, from a patient treated with antithyroid drugs. These TCRs come from a woman between 50 and 59 years old with Graves disease.

The chain combines TRBV4-1 with TRBJ2-2, with D maybe TRBD2 (5 bases). CDR1 MGHRA and CDR2 YSYEKL come from the germline V gene. The CDR3 has 14 amino acids. Trimming took off 0 bases at V and 11 bases at J, with 13 bases between the two ends. The CDR3 protein is CASSQDRLARELFF. The CDR3 bases are TGCGCCAGCAGCCAAGATCGGCTAGCCCGCGAGCTGTTTTTT.

The chain recombines TRBV5-1 with TRBJ2-5; a weak D match, TRBD1 (5 bases). The CDR3 sequence is 15 residues long. In germline, CDR1 is SGHRS, CDR2 YFSETQ. Trimming pared 3 bases from V and 1 base from J, leaving 13 bases between. The CDR3 DNA sequence: TGCGCCAGCAGCTCCAATGGGGCCCCCCAAGAGACCCAGTACTTC. This codes for CASSSNGAPQETQYF.

At least ten counts were recorded for this clonotype. The gene calls are TRBV7-2 and TRBJ1-5; a weak D match, TRBD1 (6 bases). The CDR3 spans 15 residues. Germline assignment: CDR1 SGHTA and CDR2 FQGNSA. V lost 0 bases and J lost 3, with 9 bases in between. For the CDR3, the DNA is TGTGCCAGCAGCTTAGCCCCAGGGGCCAATCAGCCCCAGCATTTT. Residues: CASSLAPGANQPQHF.

This clonotype was picked up many times. This chain links TRBV28 with TRBJ1-5, with TRBD1 as a possible D gene (5 bases). Germline V gives CDR1 MDHEN, CDR2 SYDVKM. V was trimmed by 7 bases and J by 7 bases, leaving 23 bases between them. The CDR3 is 16 residues long. The CDR3 coding sequence is TGTGCCAGCAACCGCGCGCCCCAAGGGGTGGCGCAGCCCCAGCATTTT. Encoded protein: CASNRAPQGVAQPQHF.